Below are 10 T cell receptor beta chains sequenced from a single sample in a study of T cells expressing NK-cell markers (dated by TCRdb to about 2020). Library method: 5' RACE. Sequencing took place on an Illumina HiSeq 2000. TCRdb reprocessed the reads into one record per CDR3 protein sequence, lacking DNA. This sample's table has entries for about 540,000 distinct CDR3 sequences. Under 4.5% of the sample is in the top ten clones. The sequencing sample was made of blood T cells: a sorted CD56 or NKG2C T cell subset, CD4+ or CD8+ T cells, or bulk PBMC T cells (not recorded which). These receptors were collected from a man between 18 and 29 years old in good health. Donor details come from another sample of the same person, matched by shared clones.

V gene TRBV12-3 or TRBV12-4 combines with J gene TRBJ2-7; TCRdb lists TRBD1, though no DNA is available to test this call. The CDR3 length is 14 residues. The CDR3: CASKSGTGGYEQYF.

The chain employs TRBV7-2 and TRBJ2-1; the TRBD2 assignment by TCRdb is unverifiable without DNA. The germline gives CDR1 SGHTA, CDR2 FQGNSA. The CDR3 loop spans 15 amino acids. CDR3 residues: CASSPLAGVNNEQFF.

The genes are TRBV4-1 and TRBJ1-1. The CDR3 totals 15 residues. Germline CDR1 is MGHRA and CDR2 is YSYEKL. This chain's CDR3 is CASSQEQGGYTEAFF.

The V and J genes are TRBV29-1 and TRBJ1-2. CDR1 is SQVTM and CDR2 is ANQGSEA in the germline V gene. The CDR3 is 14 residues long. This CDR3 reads CSATKTTVNYGYTF. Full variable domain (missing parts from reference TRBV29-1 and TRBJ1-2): SAVISQKPSRDICQRGTSLTIQCQVDSQVTMMFWYRQQPGQSLTLIATANQGSEATYESGFVIDKFPISRPNLTFSTLTVSNMSPEDSSIYLCSATKTTVNYGYTFGSGTRLTVV.

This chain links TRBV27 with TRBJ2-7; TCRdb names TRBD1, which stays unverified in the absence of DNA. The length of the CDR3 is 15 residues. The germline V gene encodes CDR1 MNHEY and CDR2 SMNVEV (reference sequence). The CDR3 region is CASSYGTGSNYEQYF.

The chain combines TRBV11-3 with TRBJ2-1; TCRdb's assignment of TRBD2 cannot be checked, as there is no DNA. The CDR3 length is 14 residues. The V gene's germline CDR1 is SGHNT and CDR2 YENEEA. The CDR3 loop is CASSQRTSVGEQFF.

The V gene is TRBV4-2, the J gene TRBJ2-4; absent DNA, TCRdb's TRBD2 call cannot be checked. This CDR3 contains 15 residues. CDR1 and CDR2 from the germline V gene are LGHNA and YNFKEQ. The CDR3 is CASSLGAGAENIQYF.

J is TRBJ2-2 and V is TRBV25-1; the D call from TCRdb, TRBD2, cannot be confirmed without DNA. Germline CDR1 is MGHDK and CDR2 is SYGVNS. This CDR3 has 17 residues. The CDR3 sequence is CASSELGTLENTGELFF.

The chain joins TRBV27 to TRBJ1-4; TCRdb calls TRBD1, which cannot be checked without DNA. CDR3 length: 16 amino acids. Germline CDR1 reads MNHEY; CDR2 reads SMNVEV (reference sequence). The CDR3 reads CASSIRTGAVWEKLFF.

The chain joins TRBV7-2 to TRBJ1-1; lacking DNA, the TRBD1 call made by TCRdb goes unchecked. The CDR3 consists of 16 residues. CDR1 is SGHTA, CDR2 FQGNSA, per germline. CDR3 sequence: CASSLRAGGLNTEAFF.